The next 21 T cell receptor beta chains were all read from a single sample in a study of cytomegalovirus exposure and HLA in healthy donors (dated by TCRdb to the late 2010s). Libraries came from the immunoSEQ multiplex PCR assay. The multiplex PCR relied on a mix of 60 forward primers for TCR Vbeta segments and 13 reverse primers for TCR Jbeta segments. TCRdb took this table from immuneACCESS and kept in-frame rearrangements with V and J called. Such tables lack part of the clones; where checked against another copy, unresolved V genes explain under half of the gap, and the rest is unexplained. The sample records 75,000 to 100,000 clones, over 70% of which are singletons. The ten largest clones represent around 8.4% of the sample. The material sequenced was PBMCs. The source of these receptors is a man aged 55 to 70 in good health and CMV-seronegative.

The rearrangement joins TRBV5-6 to TRBJ1-2; 7 nucleotides align to TRBD1. The CDR3 runs 18 residues. CDR1 is SGHDT and CDR2 is YYEEEE in the germline V gene. V was clipped by 0 bases and J by 4 bases; unmatched bases: 15. CDR3 sequence reads: CASSLDRGLLSFSYGYTF. CDR3 DNA sequence: TGTGCCAGCAGCTTGGACAGGGGCCTGCTCTCTTTTAGCTATGGCTACACCTTC.

This clone showed up just once. The V and J genes are TRBV15 and TRBJ2-7; 13 bases align to TRBD2. Germline trimming cut 3 bases from V and 3 bases from J; bases unmatched to any gene: 2. The CDR3 length is 15 residues. Germline V CDR1 and CDR2: LNHNV, YYDKDF (reference sequence). CDR3 sequence reads: CATSSGLAGDYEQYF. The CDR3 nucleotides read TGTGCCACCAGCAGCGGACTAGCGGGAGACTACGAGCAGTACTTC. Drawing the rest from reference TRBV15 and TRBJ2-7, the complete variable domain is DAMVIQNPRYQVTQFGKPVTLSCSQTLNHNVMYWYQQKSSQAPKLLFHYYDKDFNNEADTPDNFQSRRPNTSFCFLDIRSPGLGDTAMYLCATSSGLAGDYEQYFGPGTRLTVT.

The V and J genes are TRBV19 and TRBJ2-2; TRBD1 might be the D (5 bases). The CDR3 is made up of 15 amino acids. V gave up 7 bases and J gave up 4 bases, with 16 bases separating them. Germline V gene sequence: CDR1 LNHDA, CDR2 SQIVND (reference sequence). The CDR3 DNA is TGTGCCAGTACGGTGCAGGGTTGGTTCACCGGGGAGCTGTTTTTT. Encoded protein: CASTVQGWFTGELFF.

This chain connects TRBV5-4 to TRBJ2-5, with D possibly TRBD2 on 6 matching bases. This CDR3 has 13 amino acids. Trimming removed 4 bases at V and 3 bases at J, with 10 bases between. CDR1 and CDR2 from the germline V gene are SGHNT and YYREEE (reference sequence). This CDR3 is CASSQDYKETQYF. Written as DNA, the CDR3 is TGTGCCAGCAGCCAGGACTATAAAGAGACCCAGTACTTC.

This clone has only a few counts. This sequence joins TRBV28 and TRBJ1-1; D may be TRBD1 (5 bases). CDR3 size: 14 residues. Germline V lookup: CDR1 MDHEN, CDR2 SYDVKM. V dropped 4 bases and J dropped 11 bases, with 20 bases sitting between them. The CDR3 spells CASSSSRGAGSAFF. For the CDR3, the DNA is TGTGCCAGCAGTTCGTCTCGGGGCGCGGGGTCGGCTTTCTTT.

The chain uses TRBV18 and TRBJ2-2; D might be TRBD2 (5 bases). This CDR3 region has 19 residues. The V gene lost 3 bases and the J gene lost 1 base, with 21 bases spanning the gap. Germline CDR1 and CDR2: KGHSH and LQKENI. The CDR3 nucleotides are TGTGCCAGCTCACCTTTGTTCCTCCTGAGGGAAGGGAACACCGGGGAGCTGTTTTTT. This sequence encodes CASSPLFLLREGNTGELFF.

The chain uses TRBV5-1 and TRBJ2-7; TRBD1 is a possible D gene (6 bases). This CDR3 is 14 amino acids long. V was shortened by 1 base and J by 2 bases, with 10 bases between the two germline ends. Looked up from germline, CDR1 is SGHRS and CDR2 is YFSETQ. CDR3 residues: CASSLSQGPYEQYF. DNA of the CDR3: TGCGCCAGCAGCTTGTCCCAGGGGCCCTACGAGCAGTACTTC.

This chain links TRBV6-4 with TRBJ1-5; TRBD1 might be the D (6 bases). The germline CDR1 and CDR2 sequences are MRHNA and SNTAGT. V was trimmed by 7 bases and J by 9 bases, leaving 13 bases between them. There are 12 residues in the CDR3. In DNA, the CDR3 is TGTGCCAGCACCCCCAGGGGCCCGCCCCAGCATTTT. This gives the protein CASTPRGPPQHF.

The gene calls are TRBV19 and TRBJ2-7, with 9 bases that match TRBD1. Germline assignment: CDR1 LNHDA and CDR2 SQIVND (reference sequence). The CDR3 spans 14 residues. The V segment lost 3 bases and the J segment 5 bases; nucleotides outside the gene matches: 5. CDR3 region: CASSISGQGNEQYF. Written as DNA, the CDR3 is TGTGCCAGTAGTATCAGCGGACAGGGGAACGAGCAGTACTTC.

The V and J genes are TRBV7-2 and TRBJ2-7; no definite D call. The germline V gene has CDR1 SGHTA and CDR2 FQGNSA. This CDR3 has 15 residues. Between the trimmed V and J ends, which lost 5 bases and 0 bases, there was a span of 14 bases. CDR3 region: CASSAVSFSSYEQYF. CDR3 in DNA: TGTGCCAGCAGCGCGGTGTCTTTCAGCTCCTACGAGCAGTACTTC.

The V and J genes are TRBV5-6 and TRBJ1-5; TRBD1 aligns across 7 bases. The trim removed 4 bases at V and 2 bases at J, leaving 12 bases unmatched. From germline, CDR1 is SGHDT and CDR2 YYEEEE. CDR3 length: 17 residues. The CDR3 sequence: CASSELGGGGGNQPQHF. DNA of the CDR3: TGTGCCAGCAGCGAGCTTGGAGGGGGCGGGGGCAATCAGCCCCAGCATTTT.

This clone showed up just once. The rearrangement joins TRBV7-9 to TRBJ1-4; D might be TRBD1 (6 bases). Per the germline V gene, CDR1 is SEHNR and CDR2 is FQNEAQ (reference sequence). CDR3 size: 15 residues. V lost 5 bases to trimming and J lost 8 bases, with 18 bases between them. Written as DNA, the CDR3 is TGTGCCAGCAGCGCGCCCCAGGGGATAGGAGAAAAACTGTTTTTT. This gives the protein CASSAPQGIGEKLFF.

V is TRBV19 and J is TRBJ2-3; tentative D call: TRBD1 (5 bases). Germline V lookup: CDR1 LNHDA, CDR2 SQIVND (reference sequence). There are 14 residues in the CDR3. Trimming cost V 5 bases and J 0 bases, with 9 bases left between them. CDR3: CASSVAGSTDTQYF. CDR3 nucleotide sequence: TGTGCCAGTAGTGTGGCAGGGAGCACAGATACGCAGTATTTT.

This rearrangement joins TRBV7-9 to TRBJ2-1; TRBD2 agrees at 12 bases. CDR3 length equals 16 residues. The V segment lost 5 bases and the J segment 4 bases; nucleotides outside the gene matches: 6. CDR1 and CDR2 from the germline V gene are SEHNR and FQNEAQ (reference sequence). CDR3 nucleotide sequence: TGTGCCAGCAGCACTCTGACTAGCGGGGGATACAATGAGCAGTTCTTC. Translated: CASSTLTSGGYNEQFF.

The table lists this clone with a few counts. The CDR3 is CASSFTGDTEAFF. CDR3 in DNA: TGTGCCAGCAGTTTCACAGGTGACACTGAAGCTTTCTTT. The chain joins TRBV7-2 to TRBJ1-1; D may be TRBD1 (5 bases). CDR1 is SGHTA and CDR2 is FQGNSA in the germline V gene. This CDR3 region has 13 residues. With 6 bases removed from V and 3 bases from J, the gap between germline ends came to 11 bases.

This chain uses TRBV6-5 with TRBJ2-1, with D possibly being TRBD2 (7 bases). Germline loops: CDR1 MNHEY, CDR2 SVGAGI. V was cut by 6 bases and J by 6 bases, with 18 bases left in between. The CDR3 length is 15 residues. The CDR3 DNA is TGTGCCAGCAGACTAGGGGGGGGGCCGGGCAATGAGCAGTTCTTC. It codes for CASRLGGGPGNEQFF.

The chain carries TRBV7-2 and TRBJ2-7; D uncertain. V lost 1 base and J lost 1, with 11 bases in between. Germline CDR1 reads SGHTA; CDR2 reads FQGNSA. This CDR3 spans 15 amino acids. The CDR3 spells CASSLGGGSSYEQYF. CDR3 coding DNA: TGTGCCAGCAGCTTAGGTGGCGGAAGTTCCTACGAGCAGTACTTC.

V gene TRBV6-6 combines with J gene TRBJ2-7, with D tentatively TRBD2 (7 bases). The germline gives CDR1 MNHNY, CDR2 SVGAGI (reference sequence). Trimming took off 4 bases at V and 1 base at J, with 14 bases between the two ends. CDR3 length: 15 amino acids. This CDR3 reads CASSSQGRGSYEQYF. The CDR3 nucleotides are TGTGCCAGCAGTTCCCAGGGGAGGGGATCCTACGAGCAGTACTTC.

The chain carries TRBV6-4 and TRBJ2-3; 8 nucleotides align to TRBD2. CDR3 size: 14 residues. Looked up from germline, CDR1 is MRHNA and CDR2 is SNTAGT. V shed 3 bases, J shed 1 base, and the junction held 0 bases outside the gene matches. CDR3 in DNA: TGTGCCAGCAGTGAGCGGGGGGGCACAGATACGCAGTATTTT. Translation: CASSERGGTDTQYF.

This chain joins TRBV6-5 and TRBJ1-3, with TRBD1 as a possible D gene (6 bases). Germline CDR1 is MNHEY and CDR2 is SVGAGI. The V gene lost 5 bases and the J gene lost 0 bases, with 11 bases spanning the gap. The CDR3 length is 15 residues. Here the CDR3 DNA reads TGTGCCAGCAGTGCCGGCAGGGGCTCTGGAAACACCATATATTTT. This translates into CASSAGRGSGNTIYF.

The chain joins TRBV4-1 to TRBJ1-4; 7 positions agree with TRBD1. The V segment lost 3 bases and the J segment 5 bases; nucleotides outside the gene matches: 6. The CDR3 loop spans 15 amino acids. In germline, CDR1 is MGHRA, CDR2 YSYEKL. CDR3 residues: CASSQPGQTNEKLFF. The CDR3 DNA is TGCGCCAGCAGCCAGCCGGGACAGACGAATGAAAAACTGTTTTTT.